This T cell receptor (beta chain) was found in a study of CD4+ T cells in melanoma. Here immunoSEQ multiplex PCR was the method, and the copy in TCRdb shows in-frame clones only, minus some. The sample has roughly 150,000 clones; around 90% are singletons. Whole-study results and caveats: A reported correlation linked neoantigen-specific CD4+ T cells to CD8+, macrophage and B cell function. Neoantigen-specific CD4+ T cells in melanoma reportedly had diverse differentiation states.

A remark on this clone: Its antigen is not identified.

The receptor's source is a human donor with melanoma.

The CDR3 region has the DNA TGTGCCAGCAGCTCCCCAGGGAACTATAATTCACCCCTCCACTTT. Residues: CASSSPGNYNSPLHF. V gene TRBV14 combines with J gene TRBJ1-6, with TRBD1 as a possible D gene (5 bases). The CDR3 runs 15 residues. Germline V gene data show CDR1 as SGHDN and CDR2 as FVKESK. V lost 5 bases to trimming and J lost 3 bases, with 11 bases between them. Looking up the rest from reference TRBV14 and TRBJ1-6 gives the full variable domain: EAGVTQFPSHSVIEKGQTVTLRCDPISGHDNLYWYRRVMGKEIKFLLHFVKESKQDESGMPNNRFLAERTGGTYSTLKVQPAELEDSGVYFCASSSPGNYNSPLHFGNGTRLTVT.